The entry below describes one T cell receptor beta chain. Its target is unknown. Combining a sample-barcoded 5' primer with a J-beta primer mix, a second PCR ran for about 7 to 12 cycles. Each cDNA molecule, via a template-switch adaptor with 12 random nucleotides, was tagged. TCRdb analysed the 5' RACE reads with MiXCR anew, one entry per CDR3 protein. Of around 1,800,000 distinct CDR3 sequences listed, about 39% are singletons. This entry comes from a study of blood T cells in healthy people across ages. Whole-study results and caveats: Comparison with aged donors showed that long-lived donors had more naive CD4+ cells and higher diversity.

Individuals who donated were healthy Caucasians from Russia aged roughly 6 to 90. In each sample, at least 6.5 million PBMCs were isolated. CDR3 length equals 17 residues. Trimming at V came to 6 bases and at J to 1 base, leaving 9 bases not matched to a gene. Material for sequencing was blood. The receptor was derived from a human donor in good health. V gene TRBV12-3 or TRBV12-4 combines with J gene TRBJ1-5; 10 positions match TRBD1. The chain's CDR3 is CASSLRTGGVSNQPQHF. The CDR3 DNA follows: TGTGCCAGCAGCCTAAGGACAGGGGGTGTAAGCAATCAGCCCCAGCATTTT.